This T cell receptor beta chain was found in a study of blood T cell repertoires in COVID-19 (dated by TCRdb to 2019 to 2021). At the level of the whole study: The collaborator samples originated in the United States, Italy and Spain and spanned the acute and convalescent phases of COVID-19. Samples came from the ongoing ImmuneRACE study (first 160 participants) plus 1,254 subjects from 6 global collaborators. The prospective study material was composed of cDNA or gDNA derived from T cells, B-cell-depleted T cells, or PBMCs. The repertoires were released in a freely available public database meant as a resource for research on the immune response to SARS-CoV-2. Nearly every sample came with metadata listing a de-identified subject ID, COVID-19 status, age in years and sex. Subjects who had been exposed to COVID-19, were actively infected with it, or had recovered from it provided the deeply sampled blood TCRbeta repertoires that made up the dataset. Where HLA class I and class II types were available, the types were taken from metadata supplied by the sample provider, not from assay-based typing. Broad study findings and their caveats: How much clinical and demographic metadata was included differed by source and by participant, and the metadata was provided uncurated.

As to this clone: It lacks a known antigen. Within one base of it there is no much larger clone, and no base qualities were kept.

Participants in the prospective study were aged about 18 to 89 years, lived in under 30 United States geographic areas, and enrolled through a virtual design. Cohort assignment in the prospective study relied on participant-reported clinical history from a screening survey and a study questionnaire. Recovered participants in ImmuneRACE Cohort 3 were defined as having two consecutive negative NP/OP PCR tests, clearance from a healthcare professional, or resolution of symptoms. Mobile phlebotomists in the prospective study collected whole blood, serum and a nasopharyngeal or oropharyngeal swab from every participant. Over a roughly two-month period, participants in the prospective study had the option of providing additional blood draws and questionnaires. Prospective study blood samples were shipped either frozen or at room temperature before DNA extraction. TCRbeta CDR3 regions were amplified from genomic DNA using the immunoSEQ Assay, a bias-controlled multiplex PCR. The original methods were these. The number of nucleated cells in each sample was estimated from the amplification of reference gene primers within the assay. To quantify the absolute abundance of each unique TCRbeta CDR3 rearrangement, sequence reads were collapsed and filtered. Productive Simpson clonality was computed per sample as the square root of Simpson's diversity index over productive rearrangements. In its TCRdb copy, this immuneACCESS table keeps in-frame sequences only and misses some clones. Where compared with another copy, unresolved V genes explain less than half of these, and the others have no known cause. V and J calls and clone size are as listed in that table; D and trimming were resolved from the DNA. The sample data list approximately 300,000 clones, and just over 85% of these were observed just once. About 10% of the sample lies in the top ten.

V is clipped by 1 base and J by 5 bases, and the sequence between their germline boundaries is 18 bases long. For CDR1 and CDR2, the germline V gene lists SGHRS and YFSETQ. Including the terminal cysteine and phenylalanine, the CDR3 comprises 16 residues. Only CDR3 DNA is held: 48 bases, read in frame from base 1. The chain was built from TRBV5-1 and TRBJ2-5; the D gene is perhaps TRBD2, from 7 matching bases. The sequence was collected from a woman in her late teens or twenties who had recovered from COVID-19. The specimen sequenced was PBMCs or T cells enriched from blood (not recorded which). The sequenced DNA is TGCGCCAGCAGCTTGAGCAGGGGAGGGGGTGTGGAGACCCAGTACTTC. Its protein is CASSLSRGGGVETQYF.